These T cell receptor beta chains were read from a single sample in a study of identical twins. TCRdb ran MiXCR on the 5' RACE reads and lists one entry per CDR3 protein. Altogether a few hundred thousand distinct CDR3 sequences are present, roughly 9.7% being singletons, with the ten largest covering 5.5% to 9%. This same sample was also taken into another study, of yellow fever vaccine responses in identical twins.

The sequenced sample was CD8+ T cells sorted from blood. The receptor source for this set is a young woman in good health. Both conserved end residues are part of each CDR3. The D gene is left open where the match is weak. The size field is filled for only some rows; it gives once, few, many or a size class.

TRBV29-1	NA	many	TRBJ2-1	TGCAGCGCAGGAAGGCGGGGAGATGGGTACAATGAGCAGTTCTTC	CSAGRRGDGYNEQFF
TRBV5-1	NA	many	TRBJ2-7	TGCGCCAGCAGCTTAGTACCCCCGGCATCCTATGAGCAGTACTTC	CASSLVPPASYEQYF
TRBV19	NA	NA	TRBJ2-2	TGTGCCACCGGCACGGGGGAGAGCACCGGGGAGCTGTTTTTT	CATGTGESTGELFF
TRBV4-3	NA	NA	TRBJ2-1	TGCGCCAGCAGCCAGGGGACCGGGAAAGGCAATGAGCAGTTCTTC	CASSQGTGKGNEQFF
TRBV20-1	TRBD1	few	TRBJ1-5	TGCAGTGCTAGATCGAGACAGGGAAATAGTCAGCCCCAGCATTTT	CSARSRQGNSQPQHF
TRBV27	NA	NA	TRBJ2-7	TGTGCCAGCAGTTGGGCAGGAGGGGCCTACGAGCAGTACTTC	CASSWAGGAYEQYF
TRBV28	NA	few	TRBJ2-5	TGTGCCAGCAGCCGGGGGAGCGGAGAGACCCAGTACTTC	CASSRGSGETQYF
TRBV4-1	NA	NA	TRBJ2-5	TGCGCCAGCAGCCATACGGGACTTATCCAAGAGACCCAGTACTTC	CASSHTGLIQETQYF
TRBV28	NA	NA	TRBJ2-7	TGTGCCAGCAGTTCGCACCGGGAAAGAAATTTCGGCGAGCAGTACTTC	CASSSHRERNFGEQYF
TRBV7-9	NA	NA	TRBJ1-1	TGTGCCAGCAGCTTAGAGGTAGGGATATGGAGTGAAGCTTTCTTT	CASSLEVGIWSEAFF
TRBV20-1	TRBD2	NA	TRBJ2-1	TGCAGTGCTCCCGCGGGACTAGCGGGGGGGCCCCACAATGAGCAGTTCTTC	CSAPAGLAGGPHNEQFF
TRBV7-2	TRBD2	NA	TRBJ2-1	TGTGCCAGCAGCTCAGACCACCAGGGACTAGCGGAAGAGCAGTTCTTC	CASSSDHQGLAEEQFF
TRBV3-1	TRBD1	many	TRBJ2-1	TGTGCCAGCAGCCTCACCGGGACAGGGGGCAATGAGCAGTTCTTC	CASSLTGTGGNEQFF
TRBV6-1	TRBD1	few	TRBJ1-5	TGTGCCAGCAGTGAACAGGGGGCGAGCAATCAGCCCCAGCATTTT	CASSEQGASNQPQHF
TRBV5-1	NA	many	TRBJ2-1	TGCGCCAGCAGCTTGGCCACGGGCCCCTCCTACAATGAGCAGTTCTTC	CASSLATGPSYNEQFF
TRBV6-2/TRBV6-3	NA	few	TRBJ2-1	TGTGCCAGCGGGGGCAGTAGAAATGAGCAGTTCTTC	CASGGSRNEQFF
TRBV7-9	NA	few	TRBJ2-6	TGTGCCAGCAGCTTAGGAAGGGGAGGTGGGGCCAACGTCCTGACTTTC	CASSLGRGGGANVLTF
TRBV5-5	NA	few	TRBJ2-7	TGTGCCAGCAGTCCAGGGTCGACCGAGCAGTACTTC	CASSPGSTEQYF
TRBV6-2/TRBV6-3	TRBD2	NA	TRBJ2-1	TGTGCCAGCAGTTACCCAGCGCGGGGGGGGAATGAGCAGTTCTTC	CASSYPARGGNEQFF
TRBV28	NA	NA	TRBJ2-3	TGTGCCAGCAGTTACCCGGGGGCTAGTTCTTTTTCTAGCACAGATACGCAGTATTTT	CASSYPGASSFSSTDTQYF
TRBV12-3/TRBV12-4	TRBD2	NA	TRBJ2-2	TGTGCCTTCAGTTCCACTTACCCTAGCGGGAGCGTGTCCGGGGAGCTGTTTTTT	CAFSSTYPSGSVSGELFF
TRBV10-1	NA	NA	TRBJ2-7	TGCGCCAGCAGTGAGGGTCCAGGGGACTCCTACGAGCAGAACTTC	CASSEGPGDSYEQNF
TRBV7-9	TRBD1	NA	TRBJ2-2	TGTGCCGGCGCAGGGGGCGGTGTATCCGGGGAGCTGTTTTTT	CAGAGGGVSGELFF
TRBV2	NA	NA	TRBJ1-5	TGTGCCAGCCAAATGGCTCCCGATAGCAATCAGCCCCAGCATTTT	CASQMAPDSNQPQHF
TRBV12-3/TRBV12-4	NA	many	TRBJ2-7	TGTGCCAGCAGTTTCTGGGAATCCTACGAGCAGTACTTC	CASSFWESYEQYF
TRBV7-2	TRBD2	NA	TRBJ2-3	TGTGCCAGCAGCCCTATAGCGGGGGCGTACACAGATACGCAGTATTTT	CASSPIAGAYTDTQYF
TRBV5-6	NA	NA	TRBJ2-2	TGTGCCAGTAATTGGCTAATTCAAGAAAACACCGGGGAGCTGTTTTTT	CASNWLIQENTGELFF
TRBV18	NA	many	TRBJ2-7	TGTGCCAGCTCACCGGGGTCAACCTACGAGCAGTACTTC	CASSPGSTYEQYF
TRBV5-1	NA	NA	TRBJ2-5	TGCGCCAGCAGCTTGGTATCGACCGGGGCAGAAGAGACCCAGTACTTC	CASSLVSTGAEETQYF
TRBV12-3/TRBV12-4	NA	many	TRBJ2-2	TGTGCCACCCTTATCTCCGACAGGACCGGGGAGCTGTTTTTT	CATLISDRTGELFF
TRBV20-1	NA	many	TRBJ2-2	TGCAGTGCTAGTGACGGAGACACCGGGGAGCTGTTTTTT	CSASDGDTGELFF
TRBV4-2	NA	many	TRBJ2-3	TGTGCCAGCAGCCAAGTGGGTGGGGGCACAGATACGCAGTATTTT	CASSQVGGGTDTQYF
TRBV9	NA	NA	TRBJ2-1	TGTGCCAGCAGCGACTCCCGGGAAGGCGAGTTCTTC	CASSDSREGEFF